The source of this TCR beta chain is a study of cytomegalovirus exposure and HLA in healthy donors. This clone was recorded only once. At one end the junction does not follow the germline gene, possibly because of a read error. PCR employed 60 Vbeta and 13 Jbeta primers. TCRdb keeps only in-frame clones here, not all; method: immunoSEQ multiplex PCR. This sample has 95,000 to 150,000 clones; roughly 80% occur once, and the top ten carry around 2%. Germline V gives CDR1 SQVTM, CDR2 ANQGSEA. The CDR3 loop spans 13 amino acids. This receptor was taken from a man aged 30 to 45 in good health and CMV-seronegative. The V and J genes are TRBV29-1 and TRBJ2-7; TRBD2 aligns across 9 bases. Input material: PBMCs. This chain's CDR3 is CTVQKRGVSEQYF. Written as DNA, the CDR3 is TGCACCGTTCAAAAGCGGGGGGTGTCCGAGCAGTACTTC.